This record covers a single TCR beta chain. This clone was seen more than once but under ten times. The antigen this receptor binds is unknown. No qualities accompany the bases; no much larger clone lies one base away. TCR beta libraries were generated from genomic DNA with the immunoSEQ kit, following the manufacturer's recommendations. To prepare libraries, a first multiplex PCR with proprietary primers was run, followed by a second PCR that added unique barcodes, and a bead cleanup was done after each round. A positive control reaction and a negative control reaction, both provided in the kit, were run with every batch of samples. The final libraries underwent checking on an Agilent 4200 TapeStation D1000 ScreenTape, volumetric pooling, and quantification by qPCR. An Illumina NextSeq500 fitted with a MidOutput 150-cycle cartridge performed the sequencing, running 156 Read1 cycles and 15 Index1 cycles with the kit's custom primers. The pooled library was loaded at approximately 0.98 pM with about 18% PhiX control spiked in. The paper's data handling went like this. The vendor-processed data were analyzed in R, and a clonotype was defined as all T cells that share the same CDR3 nucleotide sequence. For clone abundance analyses, frequencies were normalized to the 10,000 most abundant clones per sample. Public T cell clones, averaging fewer than five per sample, were removed before analysis. Tumor-enriched clonotypes and baseline blood-enriched clonotypes were defined as those with an abundance difference of at least 32-fold between compartments. Clonotypes expanded or contracted between blood time points were identified with a beta-binomial differential abundance model. Similarity between tumor and blood repertoires was quantified using the Baroni-Urbani and Buser coefficient, and groups were compared with two-tailed Wilcoxon tests in R. TCRdb holds this immuneACCESS table with in-frame rearrangements only. Some clones are missing; in checked studies, unresolved V genes explain under half, and the rest has no known cause. Clone size and the V and J calls come from that table; the DNA yielded D and trimming. In all, the sample holds fewer than 200,000 clones, and about nine tenths of those were seen once. Clones ranked in the top ten supply roughly 12% of the sample.

These data originate in a study of radiation and T cells in renal cell carcinoma (TCRdb year 2020). For context, the study as a whole: A total of 50 to 60 samples underwent TCR beta sequencing, made up of 26 tumors and about 27 peripheral blood samples. Across all 50 or so samples, 4,016,671 unique CDR3 nucleotide sequences, encoding 2 million to 3 million unique CDR3 amino acid sequences, were identified. The last blood draw occurred 4 weeks after radiation, at the same time as nephrectomy.

The intended sense of this specimen's time point label: blood 4 weeks post-SBRT, at nephrectomy. This sample's treatment or condition label indicates: 15 Gy SBRT to primary tumor, nephrectomy 4 weeks later. The samples were obtained from a clinical trial, where primary renal cell carcinomas were treated with 15 Gy stereotactic body radiation therapy and then removed by nephrectomy 4 weeks afterward. To follow tumor-enriched clonotypes, serial peripheral blood was collected from radiation-treated patients at baseline and at 2 weeks and 4 weeks after SBRT. All patients had renal cell carcinoma with clear cell pathology. The QIAamp DNA Blood Mini Kit (Qiagen) was used to prepare genomic DNA for TCR sequencing. The analyses included only samples that passed all quality control checks. On the study overall, not on this receptor specifically: In blood, the top tumor clonotypes increased between baseline and 2 weeks post-radiation and then shrank by 4 weeks, which suggests that tumor-resident clones expanded only transiently. Dynamics of the blood repertoire were not tracked past 4 weeks after treatment. Because pretreatment tumor biopsies were not available, the baseline intratumoral presence of clonotypes could not be determined. The single-armed trial design could not address effects of radiation dose or scheduling on the TCR repertoire.

The junction shows trimming of 0 bases on V and 3 bases on J, plus 8 bases between the germline ends. CDR1 and CDR2, looked up from the germline V gene (reference sequence), are GTSNPN and SVGIG. The CDR3 measures 13 amino acids from cysteine to phenylalanine. Only the CDR3 DNA stays, 39 bases, in frame from base 1. The TCR originated in a woman in her forties or fifties with renal cell carcinoma. The sequencing used blood, collected from a patient whose treatment included radiotherapy and nephrectomy. Recombination linked TRBV30 to TRBJ1-2; too little of a D gene remains to name it. CDR3 protein: CAWSVQRDYGYTF. The nucleotide sequence is TGTGCCTGGAGTGTACAAAGGGACTATGGCTACACCTTC.